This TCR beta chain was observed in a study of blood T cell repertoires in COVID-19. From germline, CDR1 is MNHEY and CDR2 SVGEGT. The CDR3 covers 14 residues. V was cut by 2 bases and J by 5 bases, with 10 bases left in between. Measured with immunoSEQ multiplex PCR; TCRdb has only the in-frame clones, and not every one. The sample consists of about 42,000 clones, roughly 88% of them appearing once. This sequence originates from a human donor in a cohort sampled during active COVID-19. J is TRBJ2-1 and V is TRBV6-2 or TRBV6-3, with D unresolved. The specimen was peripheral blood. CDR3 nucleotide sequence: TGTGCCAGCAGTTACGGTGTAGAGAACAATGAGCAGTTCTTC. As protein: CASSYGVENNEQFF.